This TCR beta chain emerged from a study of early T cells in non-severe SARS-CoV-2 infection. MiXCR, applied by TCRdb to the 5' RACE reads, yields one record per CDR3 protein. Among around 35,000 distinct CDR3 sequences listed, under 6% were seen once. In this sample, this clonotype turned up many times. The CDR3 loop spans 17 amino acids. V was pared by 1 base and J by 8 bases, with 8 bases of the junction left unmatched. The V gene's germline CDR1 is SGHAT and CDR2 FQNNGV. V gene TRBV11-2 combines with J gene TRBJ2-1; 13 positions agree with TRBD2. This clonotype was sampled from an adult who was a healthcare worker with PCR-confirmed SARS-CoV-2 infection or an uninfected control (not recorded which). Sequencing was performed on whole blood. The DNA for the CDR3 is TGTGCCAGCAGCTTAGCCGGACTAGCGGGAGCGGTCGATGAGCAGTTCTTC. This sequence encodes CASSLAGLAGAVDEQFF.